This TCR beta chain was profiled in a study of CD8 T cells in ankylosing spondylitis. Via MiXCR, TCRdb re-called the 5' RACE reads, giving one row per CDR3 protein. Among about 130,000 distinct CDR3 sequences listed, roughly 13% were seen once. As regards this clonotype: Its antigen is unidentified.

Germline V gene data show CDR1 as SQVTM and CDR2 as ANQGSEA. This CDR3 comprises 13 residues. Trimming removed 2 bases at V and 0 bases at J, with 4 bases between. Points from the study as a whole: Earlier studies detected some motif variants in reactive arthritis synovial fluid and blood. Peripheral blood samples showed relatively rare disease-linked clones, and these clones were CD8+.

Source material: blood, either unsorted or a sorted T cell fraction (not recorded which). This sequence was found in a female donor with ankylosing spondylitis or in good health (not recorded which). V usage is TRBV29-1 and J usage is TRBJ2-2; D unresolved. CDR3 sequence reads: CSVERPNTGELFF. The CDR3 DNA reads TGCAGCGTTGAAAGGCCGAACACCGGGGAGCTGTTTTTT.